This T cell receptor (beta chain) was sequenced for a study of shared clonotypes between healthy human individuals. This clone was seen only a few times. The repertoire was sequenced with immunoSEQ multiplex PCR; TCRdb's copy has only in-frame clones and lacks some. The data hold nearly 500,000 clones, with approximately 80% observed a single time. V shed 4 bases, J shed 8 bases, and the junction held 7 bases outside the gene matches. Germline values: CDR1 MDHEN, CDR2 SYDVKM. CDR3 length equals 15 residues. The rearrangement links TRBV28 to TRBJ2-1, with TRBD2 identical over 11 bases. The source is a woman between 35 and 50 years old in good health. Some clones in this sample may be carry-over from other donors' samples. The sequencing input was PBMCs. CDR3 loop: CASSSQLAGEDEQFF. CDR3 DNA: TGTGCCAGCAGTTCACAACTAGCGGGAGAGGATGAGCAGTTCTTC.